The 5 T cell receptor beta chains given below trace back to one sample, sequenced in a study of early T cells in non-severe SARS-CoV-2 infection (dated by TCRdb to the early 2020s). Library method: 5' RACE. Sequencing took place on a NextSeq 500. TCRdb reanalyzed the raw reads on its own, using fastp at Q25 for trimming and MiXCR for clone calling, and kept in-frame beta chains. Rows are combined by CDR3 protein, so each entry shows the most common genes and DNA. This sample has over 50,000 distinct CDR3 sequences in its table, and around 8% of those were observed once. The ten largest clones take up approximately 9.8% of the sample. Material for sequencing was whole blood. Receptors were obtained from an adult who was a healthcare worker with PCR-confirmed SARS-CoV-2 infection or an uninfected control (not recorded which).

This clonotype appeared many times. This rearrangement joins TRBV7-9 to TRBJ1-1, with D perhaps matching TRBD1 (6 bases). CDR1 is SEHNR and CDR2 is FQNEAQ in the germline V gene (reference sequence). V was shortened by 7 bases and J by 1 base, with 10 bases between the two germline ends. The CDR3 sequence is 13 residues long. The CDR3 sequence: CASNRQENTEAFF. CDR3 nucleotide sequence: TGTGCCAGCAACCGACAGGAGAACACTGAAGCTTTCTTT.

This clonotype has a count of ten or more. The CDR3 nucleotides are TGTGCCAGCAGTTTCTCACTAGGACAGCGAAGCACTGAAGCTTTCTTT. It encodes CASSFSLGQRSTEAFF. V and J are TRBV27 and TRBJ1-1, with D possibly matching TRBD1 (6 bases). Germline loops: CDR1 MNHEY, CDR2 SMNVEV (reference sequence). CDR3 length: 16 residues. The V gene lost 3 bases and the J gene lost 4 bases, with 18 bases spanning the gap.

There are many counts of this clonotype. This chain connects TRBV3-1 to TRBJ2-7; the D is unclear. The CDR3 contains 14 residues. Per the germline V gene, CDR1 is LGHDT and CDR2 is YNNKEL (reference sequence). V shed 1 base and J shed 3 bases, with 10 bases lying between them. The CDR3 protein is CASSQATLGYEQYF. The CDR3 DNA reads TGTGCCAGCAGCCAAGCCACATTGGGCTACGAGCAGTACTTC.

This clonotype was picked up many times. The chain links TRBV7-6 to TRBJ2-5; a possible D gene is TRBD1 (6 bases). Trimming took 4 bases from V and 1 from J, leaving 13 bases between them. The germline V gene has CDR1 SGHVS and CDR2 FNYEAQ. The CDR3 is 15 amino acids. The CDR3 DNA sequence: TGTGCCAGCAGCTCCCGGGACAACGCCCAAGAGACCCAGTACTTC. Protein sequence: CASSSRDNAQETQYF.

This clonotype came up a few times. This CDR3 is CASTSIDTQYF. In DNA, the CDR3 is TGTGCCAGCACTTCTATCGATACGCAGTATTTT. The chain combines TRBV12-3 or TRBV12-4 with TRBJ2-3; D gene uncertain. This CDR3 region has 11 residues. V was trimmed by 7 bases and J by 6 bases, leaving 8 bases between them.